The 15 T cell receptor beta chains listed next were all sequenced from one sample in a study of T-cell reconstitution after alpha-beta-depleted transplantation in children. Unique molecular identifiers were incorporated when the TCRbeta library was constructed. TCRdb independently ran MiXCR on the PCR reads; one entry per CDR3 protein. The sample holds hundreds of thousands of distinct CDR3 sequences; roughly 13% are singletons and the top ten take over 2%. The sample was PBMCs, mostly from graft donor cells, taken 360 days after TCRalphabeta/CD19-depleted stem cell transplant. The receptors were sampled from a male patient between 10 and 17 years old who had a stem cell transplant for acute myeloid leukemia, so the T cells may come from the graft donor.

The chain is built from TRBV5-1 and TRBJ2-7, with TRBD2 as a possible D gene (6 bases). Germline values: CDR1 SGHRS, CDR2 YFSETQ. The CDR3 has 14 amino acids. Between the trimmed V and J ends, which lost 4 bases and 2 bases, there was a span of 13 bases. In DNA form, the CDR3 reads TGCGCCAGCAGCCCGGGACTGTCTGCCTACGAGCAGTACTTC. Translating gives CASSPGLSAYEQYF.

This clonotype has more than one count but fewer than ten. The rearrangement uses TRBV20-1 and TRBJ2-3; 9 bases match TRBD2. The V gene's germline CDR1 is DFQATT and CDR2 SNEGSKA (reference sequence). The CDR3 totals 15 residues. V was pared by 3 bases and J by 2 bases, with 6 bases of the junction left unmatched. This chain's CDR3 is CSASWGTSLTDTQYF. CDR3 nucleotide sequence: TGCAGTGCTAGTTGGGGGACTAGCCTCACAGATACGCAGTATTTT.

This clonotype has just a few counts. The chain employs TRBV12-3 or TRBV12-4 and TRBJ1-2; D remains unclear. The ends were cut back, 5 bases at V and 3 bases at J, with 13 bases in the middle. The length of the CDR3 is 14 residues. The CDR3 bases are TGTGCCAGCAGTCCAAGGGTCTCGTACTATGGCTACACCTTC. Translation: CASSPRVSYYGYTF.

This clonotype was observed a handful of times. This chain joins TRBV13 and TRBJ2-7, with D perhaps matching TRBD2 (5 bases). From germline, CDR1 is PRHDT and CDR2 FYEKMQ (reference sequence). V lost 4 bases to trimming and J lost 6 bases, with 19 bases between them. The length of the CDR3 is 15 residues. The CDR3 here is CASSSEGLPVGEQYF. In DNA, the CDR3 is TGTGCCAGCAGCTCGGAAGGACTTCCGGTGGGCGAGCAGTACTTC.

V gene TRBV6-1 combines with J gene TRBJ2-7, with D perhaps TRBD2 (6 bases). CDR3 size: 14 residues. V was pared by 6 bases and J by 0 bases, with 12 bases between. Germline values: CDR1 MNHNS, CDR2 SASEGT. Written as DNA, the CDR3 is TGTGCCAGCAGCGGGGGATCGAGCTCCTACGAGCAGTACTTC. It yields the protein CASSGGSSSYEQYF.

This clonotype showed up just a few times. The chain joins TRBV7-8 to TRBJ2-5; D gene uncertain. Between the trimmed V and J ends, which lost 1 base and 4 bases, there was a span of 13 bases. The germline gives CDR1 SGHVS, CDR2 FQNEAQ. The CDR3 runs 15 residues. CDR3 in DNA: TGTGCCAGCAGCTTAGTCAGGTTGCCCCCAGAGACCCAGTACTTC. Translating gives CASSLVRLPPETQYF.

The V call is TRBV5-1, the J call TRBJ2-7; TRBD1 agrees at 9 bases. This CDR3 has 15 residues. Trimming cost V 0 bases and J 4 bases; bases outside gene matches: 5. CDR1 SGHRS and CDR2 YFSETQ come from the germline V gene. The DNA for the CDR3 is TGCGCCAGCAGCTTGGCGTGGGGACAGGGTTACGAGCAGTACTTC. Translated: CASSLAWGQGYEQYF. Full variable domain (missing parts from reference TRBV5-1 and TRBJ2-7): KAGVTQTPRYLIKTRGQQVTLSCSPISGHRSVSWYQQTPGQGLQFLFEYFSETQRNKGNFPGRFSGRQFSNSRSEMNVSTLELGDSALYLCASSLAWGQGYEQYFGPGTRLTVT.

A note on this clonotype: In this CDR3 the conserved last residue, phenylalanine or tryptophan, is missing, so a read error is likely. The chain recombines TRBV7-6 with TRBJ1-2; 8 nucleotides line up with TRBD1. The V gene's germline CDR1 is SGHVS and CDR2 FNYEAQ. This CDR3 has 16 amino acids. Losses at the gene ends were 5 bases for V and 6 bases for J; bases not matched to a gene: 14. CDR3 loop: CASSPRPGGVLNGYTI. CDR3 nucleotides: TGTGCCAGCAGCCCCCGGCCAGGGGGCGTTCTAAATGGCTACACCATC.

This CDR3 is CASSQLRVGFYNEQFF. DNA of the CDR3: TGTGCCAGCAGCCAACTACGGGTGGGGTTCTACAATGAGCAGTTCTTC. The chain employs TRBV7-2 and TRBJ2-1; D not certain. Germline V gives CDR1 SGHTA, CDR2 FQGNSA. This CDR3 comprises 16 residues. Trimming pared 5 bases from V and 3 bases from J, leaving 17 bases between.

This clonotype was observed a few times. CDR3 sequence reads: CSARGASWTSRKETQYF. The CDR3 bases are TGCAGTGCTAGAGGGGCCTCGTGGACTAGCAGGAAAGAGACCCAGTACTTC. This sequence joins TRBV20-1 and TRBJ2-5; 8 nucleotides agree with TRBD2. The V and J ends lost 1 base and 3 bases, in that order; junction bases with no gene match: 13. The CDR3 is 17 amino acids. Germline V CDR1 and CDR2: DFQATT, SNEGSKA (reference sequence).

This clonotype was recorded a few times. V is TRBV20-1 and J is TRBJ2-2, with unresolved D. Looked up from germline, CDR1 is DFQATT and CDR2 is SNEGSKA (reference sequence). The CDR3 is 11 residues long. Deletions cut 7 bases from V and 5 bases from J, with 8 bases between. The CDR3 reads CSVVETGELFF. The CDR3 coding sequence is TGCAGTGTTGTGGAGACCGGGGAGCTGTTTTTT.

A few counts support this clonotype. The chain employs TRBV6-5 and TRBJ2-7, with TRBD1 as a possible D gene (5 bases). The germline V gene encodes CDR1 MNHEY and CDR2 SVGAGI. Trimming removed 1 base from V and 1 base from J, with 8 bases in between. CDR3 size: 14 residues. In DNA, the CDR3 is TGTGCCAGCAGTTACTACCCAGGGTCCTACGAGCAGTACTTC. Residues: CASSYYPGSYEQYF.

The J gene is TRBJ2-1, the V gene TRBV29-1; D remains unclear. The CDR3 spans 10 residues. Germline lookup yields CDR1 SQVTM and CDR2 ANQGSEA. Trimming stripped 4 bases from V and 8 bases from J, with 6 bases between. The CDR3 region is CSVVLYEQFF. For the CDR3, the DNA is TGCAGCGTTGTGTTGTATGAGCAGTTCTTC.

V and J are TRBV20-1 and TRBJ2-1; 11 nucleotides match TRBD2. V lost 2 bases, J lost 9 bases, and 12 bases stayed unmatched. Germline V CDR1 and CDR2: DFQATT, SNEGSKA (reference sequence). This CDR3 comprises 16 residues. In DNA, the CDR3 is TGCAGTGCTAGACCGCTGACTAGCGGGATTGGGGGTGAGCAGTTCTTC. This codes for CSARPLTSGIGGEQFF.

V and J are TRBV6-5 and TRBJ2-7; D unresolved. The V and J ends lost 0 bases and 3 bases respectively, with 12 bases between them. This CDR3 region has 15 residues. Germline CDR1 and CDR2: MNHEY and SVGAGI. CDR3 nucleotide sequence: TGTGCCAGCAGTTACTCGAAGTTCGCTTACTACGAGCAGTACTTC. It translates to CASSYSKFAYYEQYF.